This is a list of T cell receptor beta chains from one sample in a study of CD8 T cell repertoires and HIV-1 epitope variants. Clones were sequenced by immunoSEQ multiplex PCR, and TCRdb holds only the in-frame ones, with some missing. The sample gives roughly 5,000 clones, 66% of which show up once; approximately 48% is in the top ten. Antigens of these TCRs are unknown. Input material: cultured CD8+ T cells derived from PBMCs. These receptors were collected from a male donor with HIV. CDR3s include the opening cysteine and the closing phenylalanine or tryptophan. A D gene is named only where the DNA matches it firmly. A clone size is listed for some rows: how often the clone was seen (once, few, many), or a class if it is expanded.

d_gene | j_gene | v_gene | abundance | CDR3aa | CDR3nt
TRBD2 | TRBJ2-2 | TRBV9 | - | CASSPRVAGMSGELFF | TGTGCCAGCAGCCCTCGGGTAGCGGGAATGTCCGGGGAGCTGTTTTTT
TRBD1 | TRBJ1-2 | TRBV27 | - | CASSATGGFGGYTF | TGTGCCAGCAGTGCGACAGGGGGCTTTGGCGGCTACACCTTC
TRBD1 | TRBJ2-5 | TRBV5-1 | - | CASSPVSGQQETQYF | TGCGCCAGCAGCCCCGTTTCGGGACAGCAAGAGACCCAGTACTTC
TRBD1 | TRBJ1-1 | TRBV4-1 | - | CASSQEVQGRTEAFF | TGCGCCAGCAGCCAAGAAGTACAGGGGAGAACTGAAGCTTTCTTT
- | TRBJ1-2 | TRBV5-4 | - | CASLDADNYGYTF | TGTGCCAGCTTAGACGCGGATAACTATGGCTACACCTTC
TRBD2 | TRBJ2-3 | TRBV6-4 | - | CASSERGGTDTQYF | TGTGCCAGCAGTGAGCGGGGGGGCACAGATACGCAGTATTTT
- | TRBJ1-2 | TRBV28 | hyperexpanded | CASGLYPLDLNYGYTF | TGTGCCAGCGGCTTATATCCCTTGGACCTTAACTATGGCTACACCTTC
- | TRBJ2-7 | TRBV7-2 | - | CASSLRAGEQYF | TGTGCCAGCAGCTTACGAGCGGGCGAGCAGTACTTC
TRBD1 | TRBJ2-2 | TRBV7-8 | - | CASSISRTGVNTGELFF | TGTGCCAGCTCTATTTCCAGGACAGGGGTTAACACCGGGGAGCTGTTTTTT
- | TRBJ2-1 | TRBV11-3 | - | CASSLDNNEQFF | TGTGCCAGCAGCTTAGATAACAATGAGCAGTTCTTC
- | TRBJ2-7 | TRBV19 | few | CASSPAWAGGEQYF | TGTGCCAGTAGTCCGGCCTGGGCCGGGGGAGAGCAGTACTTC
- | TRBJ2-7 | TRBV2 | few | CASSETGALRSEQYF | TGTGCCAGCAGTGAAACCGGGGCCCTAAGGAGTGAGCAGTACTTC
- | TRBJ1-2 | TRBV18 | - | CASSPRGGGYGYTF | TGTGCCAGCTCACCACGGGGGGGTGGCTATGGCTACACCTTC
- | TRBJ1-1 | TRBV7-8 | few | CASSLSENTEAFF | TGTGCCAGCAGCTTATCCGAGAACACTGAAGCTTTCTTT
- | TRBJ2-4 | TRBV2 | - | CASSASQEAKNIQYF | TGTGCCAGCAGTGCGTCCCAGGAGGCCAAAAACATTCAGTACTTC
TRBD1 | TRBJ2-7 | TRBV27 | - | CASSVGQGSSYEQYF | TGTGCCAGCAGTGTGGGACAGGGAAGCTCCTACGAGCAGTACTTC
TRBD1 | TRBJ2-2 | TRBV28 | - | CASSSLYRDSQTNTGELFF | TGTGCCAGCAGTTCCTTATACAGGGACAGCCAAACGAACACCGGGGAGCTGTTTTTT
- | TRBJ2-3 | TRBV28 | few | CASSLMSGSTDTQYF | TGTGCCAGCAGTTTAATGTCAGGGAGCACAGATACGCAGTATTTT
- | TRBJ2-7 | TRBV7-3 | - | CASGLDPGTYEQYF | TGTGCCAGCGGCTTAGATCCGGGAACCTACGAGCAGTACTTC
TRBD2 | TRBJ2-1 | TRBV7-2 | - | CASSLDGTSGGSEQFF | TGTGCCAGCAGCTTAGATGGGACTAGCGGGGGTAGTGAGCAGTTCTTC
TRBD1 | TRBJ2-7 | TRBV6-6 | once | CASTRTGTGEQYF | TGTGCCAGCACCAGGACAGGGACCGGCGAGCAGTACTTC
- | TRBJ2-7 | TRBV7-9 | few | CASRRLHEQYF | TGTGCCAGCAGAAGGTTGCACGAGCAGTACTTC
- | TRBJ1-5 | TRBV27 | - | CASSLSARRGGQPQHF | TGTGCCAGCAGTTTAAGCGCCCGCAGGGGCGGTCAGCCCCAGCATTTT
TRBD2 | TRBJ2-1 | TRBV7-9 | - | CASIRAGGLYNEQFF | TGTGCCAGCATCCGAGCGGGAGGGCTATACAATGAGCAGTTCTTC
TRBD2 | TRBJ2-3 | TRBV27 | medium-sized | CASSSTSTSGDTDTQYF | TGTGCCAGCAGTTCTACATCGACTAGCGGAGACACAGATACGCAGTATTTT
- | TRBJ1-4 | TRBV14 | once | CASSLLGLGERLFF | TGTGCCAGCAGCCTACTCGGGTTAGGCGAAAGACTGTTTTTT
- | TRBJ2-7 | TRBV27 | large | CASSVSSGTVSYEQYF | TGTGCCAGCAGTGTATCCTCCGGGACGGTGTCCTACGAGCAGTACTTC
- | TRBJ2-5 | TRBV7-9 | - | CASSYGGLQETQYF | TGTGCCAGCAGCTACGGGGGACTCCAAGAGACCCAGTACTTC
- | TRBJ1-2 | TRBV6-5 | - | CASGPKGGPRGYTF | TGTGCCAGTGGGCCAAAGGGGGGCCCGAGAGGCTACACCTTC
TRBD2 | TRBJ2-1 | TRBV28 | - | CASSSGAGGTWNEQFF | TGTGCCAGCAGTTCAGGAGCGGGAGGTACTTGGAATGAGCAGTTCTTC